This T cell receptor beta chain was retrieved from a study of chemoradiotherapy in HPV16-positive cancers. Findings and caveats of the study: Better recurrence-free survival went with HPV-responsive T-cell expansion in HPV16-positive patients. The functional HPV-specific definition rests on just two HPV16-positive patients.

The germline gives CDR1 SGDLS, CDR2 YYNGEE. With V trimmed by 1 base and J by 3 bases, 3 bases remained unmatched. CDR3 length: 15 residues. Libraries were prepared by immunoSEQ multiplex PCR; TCRdb keeps only in-frame clonotypes and omits some of them. The sample contains about 66,000 clones, about 90% of which appear only once. Details on this clone: The antigen is unknown.

The chain is built from TRBV9 and TRBJ2-7, with 11 bases identical to TRBD1. Sample: blood, taken from a patient who underwent chemoradiotherapy. This sequence originates from a human donor with HPV-associated anogenital cancer. CDR3: CASSVSGTGGYEQYF. CDR3 DNA: TGTGCCAGCAGCGTATCCGGGACAGGGGGCTACGAGCAGTACTTC.